These T cell receptor beta chains were read from a single sample in a study of blood T cell repertoires in COVID-19. The protocol was immunoSEQ multiplex PCR, while the TCRdb copy is restricted to in-frame clones and leaves out a portion. Seen here are around 400,000 clones, roughly 91% observed once, and the top ten hold 1.7%. The specimen was PBMCs or T cells enriched from blood (not recorded which). All receptors derive from a young woman who had recovered from COVID-19. The CDR3 runs from the conserved cysteine through the conserved F or W.

>TRBV7-9|TRBJ2-1
CASSNRASYNEQFF
>TRBV18|TRBJ1-5
CASSGPDNQPQHF
>TRBV10-3|TRBJ1-2
CAISTELNYGYTF
>TRBV27|TRBJ2-1
CASSYSGGASYNEQFF
>TRBV19|TRBJ1-3
CARARDRDYIRNTIYF
>TRBV12-5|TRBJ1-2
CASGLYPETNYGYTF
>TRBV5-6|TRBJ2-7
CASSDQIQGNEQYF
>TRBV6-2/TRBV6-3|TRBJ2-4
CASSYSRLAGDRGIQYF
>TRBV28|TRBJ1-2
CASSTVPRGYTF
>TRBV6-1|TRBJ2-7
CASSDVGGPYEQYF
>TRBV7-9|TRBJ2-5
CASSLERPGETQYF
>TRBV7-2|TRBJ2-1
CASSLWTSWYYNEQFF
>TRBV29-1|TRBJ2-7
CSVGQGSNEQYF
>TRBV2|TRBJ1-3
CASSDRGASGNTIYF
>TRBV7-8|TRBJ2-7
CASRAQAGAVGEQYF
>TRBV13|TRBJ2-7
CASSPGRTTYEQYF
>TRBV4-2|TRBJ2-3
CASSQVRGLAGGAADTQYF
>TRBV12-5|TRBJ2-2
CASGIDRNTGELFF
>TRBV7-8|TRBJ2-5
CASRSTGLVRETQYF
>TRBV28|TRBJ1-1
CASSLGEARVNTEAFF
>TRBV5-1|TRBJ2-2
CASTRGAGELFF
>TRBV7-9|TRBJ1-4
CASSGGEKLFF
>TRBV6-5|TRBJ1-5
CASSTGGTGQPQHF
>TRBV21-1|TRBJ2-7
CASSKGKGGRVSGNDEQYF
>TRBV7-8|TRBJ2-3
CASNVLAGGTDTQYF
>TRBV20-1|TRBJ1-1
CSASDRGRVTEAFF
>TRBV14|TRBJ2-6
CASSHQADWTPRANVLTF
>TRBV7-2|TRBJ2-3
CASSPDRRGTDTQYF
>TRBV5-1|TRBJ1-5
CASSWTGKMPKTLFSNQPQHF
>TRBV7-6|TRBJ2-7
CASSLRGGNDEQYF
>TRBV9|TRBJ2-5
CASSGIAGGGETQYF
>TRBV7-9|TRBJ2-1
CASIPGHRGNEQFF
>TRBV7-8|TRBJ2-1
CASSRDFANEQFF
>TRBV5-4|TRBJ2-7
CASSLGASGGPLRPYEQYF
>TRBV5-1|TRBJ2-7
CASSFRTGGQEQYF
>TRBV5-1|TRBJ1-6
CASSSYPRGNSPLHF
>TRBV7-8|TRBJ1-6
CASSSQNSHNSPLHF
>TRBV7-9|TRBJ1-1
CASSLEGNEAFF
>TRBV7-2|TRBJ1-1
CASSFKKWSTEAFF
>TRBV4-3|TRBJ1-5
CASSQDSRIWAEPYSNQPQHF
>TRBV5-4|TRBJ2-3
CASTGGGRRGTDTQYF
>TRBV7-2|TRBJ2-7
CASRPAGGNEQYF
>TRBV7-3|TRBJ2-7
CASSLLGAGDEQYF
>TRBV12-3/TRBV12-4|TRBJ1-2
CASTPRQNYGYTF
>TRBV5-6|TRBJ2-2
CASSLLGGKDTGELFF
>TRBV7-9|TRBJ2-3
CASSLARGYSSTDTQYF
>TRBV29-1|TRBJ2-7
CSVGTVSYEQYF
>TRBV29-1|TRBJ1-1
CSVVAGGNTEAFF
>TRBV3-1/TRBV3-2|TRBJ1-1
CASSPRNTEAFF
>TRBV13|TRBJ1-2
CASRGQGVSLDYGYTF
>TRBV20-1|TRBJ2-1
CSASRLAGNYNEQFF
>TRBV7-2|TRBJ2-7
CASSLGPRSYEQYF
>TRBV28|TRBJ1-4
CASTYPGSNEKLFF
>TRBV13|TRBJ2-7
CASSLGGQGEQYF
>TRBV5-1|TRBJ1-2
CASSPYYLSGAGYTF
>TRBV19|TRBJ2-6
CASSARDRGLSGANVLTF
>TRBV10-3|TRBJ2-1
CAINPGLKSSYNEQFF
>TRBV6-6|TRBJ1-3
CASIRTAGNTIYF